This is a list of T cell receptor beta chains from one sample in a study of shared clonotypes between healthy human individuals. The method was immunoSEQ multiplex PCR; TCRdb's version includes in-frame clones alone and lacks a portion of them. Of approximately 720,000 clones in the sample, approximately 90% were seen once. The sequencing input was naive CD8+ T cells sorted from blood. Receptors were obtained from a man aged 30-40 years in good health. CDR3s include the opening cysteine and the closing phenylalanine or tryptophan. The D gene is left open where the match is weak. Expanded clones get a size class; other rows say once, few or many, or leave the size out.

D gene: TRBD1; J gene: TRBJ2-5; clone size: .; V gene: TRBV4-1; CDR3 DNA: TGCGCCAGCAGCGCCGGGACAGTCATTCAAGAGACCCAGTACTTC; CDR3 protein: CASSAGTVIQETQYF
D gene: TRBD1; J gene: TRBJ2-2; clone size: .; V gene: TRBV14; CDR3 DNA: TGTGCCAGCAGCCAAGTCGGACAGGGTATACCCGGGGAGCTGTTTTTT; CDR3 protein: CASSQVGQGIPGELFF
D gene: TRBD2; J gene: TRBJ2-1; clone size: .; V gene: TRBV18; CDR3 DNA: TGTGCCAGCTCACAGGCAGGTACTAGCGGGAGTAATGAGCAGTTCTTC; CDR3 protein: CASSQAGTSGSNEQFF
D gene: .; J gene: TRBJ2-1; clone size: few; V gene: TRBV9; CDR3 DNA: TGTGCCAGCAGCGGTCAGGGGGGGTTGGTCCACAATGAGCAGTTCTTC; CDR3 protein: CASSGQGGLVHNEQFF
D gene: .; J gene: TRBJ1-1; clone size: .; V gene: TRBV7-9; CDR3 DNA: TGTGCCAGCAGCTTTTTGGGGTCGGGCACTGAAGCTTTCTTT; CDR3 protein: CASSFLGSGTEAFF
D gene: .; J gene: TRBJ2-1; clone size: .; V gene: TRBV28; CDR3 DNA: TGTGCCAGCAGTTTTTTCGGGACCGGAGGCAATGAGCAGTTCTTC; CDR3 protein: CASSFFGTGGNEQFF
D gene: .; J gene: TRBJ2-5; clone size: once; V gene: TRBV7-9; CDR3 DNA: TGTGCCAGCAGCTTAGACGGGAGAGGTTTTGTGACCCAGTACTTC; CDR3 protein: CASSLDGRGFVTQYF
D gene: .; J gene: TRBJ2-7; clone size: .; V gene: TRBV10-1; CDR3 DNA: TGCGCCAGCAGTGAGTCGGAAGGGGGAGTTTTCGAACCCTTCTCCTACGAGCAGTACTTC; CDR3 protein: CASSESEGGVFEPFSYEQYF
D gene: TRBD2; J gene: TRBJ2-1; clone size: .; V gene: TRBV13; CDR3 DNA: TGTGCCAGCAGCTCTACCTTAGCGGGAGGGCCCTACAATGAGCAGTTCTTC; CDR3 protein: CASSSTLAGGPYNEQFF
D gene: .; J gene: TRBJ2-7; clone size: .; V gene: TRBV6-1; CDR3 DNA: TGTGCCAGCAGGATAACCTACGAGCAGTACTTC; CDR3 protein: CASRITYEQYF
D gene: .; J gene: TRBJ2-5; clone size: .; V gene: TRBV7-9; CDR3 DNA: TGTGCCAGCAGCCTCGGAGGGTCCCAGTACTTC; CDR3 protein: CASSLGGSQYF
D gene: .; J gene: TRBJ2-7; clone size: .; V gene: TRBV9; CDR3 DNA: TGTGCCAGCAGCTCGTCAAGCGGATTTAGTGACGAGCAGTACTTC; CDR3 protein: CASSSSSGFSDEQYF
D gene: TRBD1; J gene: TRBJ2-7; clone size: .; V gene: TRBV27; CDR3 DNA: TGTGCCAGCAGCCCTACAGGGGGCGGCTACGAGCAGTACTTC; CDR3 protein: CASSPTGGGYEQYF
D gene: .; J gene: TRBJ2-7; clone size: .; V gene: TRBV18; CDR3 DNA: TGTGCCAGCTCACCAAGGGGGGAGCGGGAGCAGTACTTC; CDR3 protein: CASSPRGEREQYF
D gene: .; J gene: TRBJ2-2; clone size: .; V gene: TRBV5-1; CDR3 DNA: TGCGCCAGCAGCTTGTCGGTGGGGGGCGGCGAGACCGGGGAGCTGTTTTTT; CDR3 protein: CASSLSVGGGETGELFF
D gene: TRBD2; J gene: TRBJ2-7; clone size: .; V gene: TRBV5-5; CDR3 DNA: TGTGCCAGCAGCTTGACTAGCGGGTCGTACGAGCAGTACTTC; CDR3 protein: CASSLTSGSYEQYF
D gene: TRBD1; J gene: TRBJ2-7; clone size: .; V gene: TRBV11-2; CDR3 DNA: TGTGCCAGCAGCTTAGACCCCGGGACAGGGAGGGAGCAGTACTTC; CDR3 protein: CASSLDPGTGREQYF
D gene: .; J gene: TRBJ1-5; clone size: .; V gene: TRBV5-6; CDR3 DNA: TGTGCCAGCAGCGCCCGTGGGGTAGGGGATCAGCCCCAGCATTTT; CDR3 protein: CASSARGVGDQPQHF
D gene: .; J gene: TRBJ1-1; clone size: .; V gene: TRBV10-3; CDR3 DNA: TGTGCCATCAGTGCGATGAACACTGAAGCTTTCTTT; CDR3 protein: CAISAMNTEAFF
D gene: .; J gene: TRBJ2-5; clone size: .; V gene: TRBV9; CDR3 DNA: TGTGCCAGCAGCGTCATTCAAGAGACCCAGTACTTC; CDR3 protein: CASSVIQETQYF
D gene: TRBD1; J gene: TRBJ2-1; clone size: .; V gene: TRBV7-9; CDR3 DNA: TGTGCCAGCAGCTCCAATGCCGGACAGGGAAGGTCCTACAATGAGCAGTTCTTC; CDR3 protein: CASSSNAGQGRSYNEQFF
D gene: .; J gene: TRBJ2-7; clone size: .; V gene: TRBV7-9; CDR3 DNA: TGTGCCAGCAGCCTATCCTACGAGCAGTACTTC; CDR3 protein: CASSLSYEQYF